The present TCR beta chain was sequenced within a study of T-cell memory formation after mild COVID-19. Study-wide results and caveats: Day 15 to 85 contracting clones showed balanced CD4/CD8; later expanders leaned CD4+.

V gave up 8 bases and J gave up 5 bases, with 18 bases separating them. The CDR3 is 14 residues long. Germline values: CDR1 MNHEY, CDR2 SVGEGT. TCRdb called the 5' RACE reads again in MiXCR, with one record for every CDR3 protein. The data contain about 560,000 distinct CDR3 sequences, around 15% of them singletons. This clonotype was detected a few times. As yet, its antigen is unknown. The source of this sequence is an adult woman who had mild COVID-19 (a few samples of this study predate the infection). Cell type and time point are not known. Sequencing input: PBMCs or a T cell subset sorted from them (not recorded which). This chain uses TRBV6-2 or TRBV6-3 with TRBJ1-1; D is unresolved. CDR3 coding DNA: TGTGCCAGCCTTCTCGGGATACCGGGGACTGAAGCTTTCTTT. This encodes CASLLGIPGTEAFF.